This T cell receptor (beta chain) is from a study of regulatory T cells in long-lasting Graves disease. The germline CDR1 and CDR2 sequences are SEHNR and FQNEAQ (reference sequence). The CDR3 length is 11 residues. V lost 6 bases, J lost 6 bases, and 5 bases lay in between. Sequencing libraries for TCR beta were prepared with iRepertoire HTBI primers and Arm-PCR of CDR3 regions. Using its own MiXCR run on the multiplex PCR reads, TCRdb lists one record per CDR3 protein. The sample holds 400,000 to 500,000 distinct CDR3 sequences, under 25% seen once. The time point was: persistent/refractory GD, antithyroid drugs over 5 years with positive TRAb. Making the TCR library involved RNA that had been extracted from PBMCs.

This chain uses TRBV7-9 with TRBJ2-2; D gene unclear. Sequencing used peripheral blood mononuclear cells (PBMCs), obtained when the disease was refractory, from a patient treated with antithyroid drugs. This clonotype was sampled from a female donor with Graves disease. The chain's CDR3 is CASRESGELFF. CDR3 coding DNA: TGTGCCAGCAGAGAGTCCGGGGAGCTGTTTTTT.